The text below deals with one T cell receptor beta chain. The target antigen is unknown. The read halts 3 residues ahead of the CDR3 end, with the missing end drawn from the germline J gene. Clones were read by immunoSEQ multiplex PCR, and TCRdb kept only the in-frame ones, dropping some. In all, the sample yields 25,000 to 35,000 clones. The V gene end was trimmed by 4 bases and the J gene end by 2 bases; junction bases not matched to a gene: 12. Germline V CDR1 and CDR2: LNHDA, SQIVND (reference sequence). The CDR3 has 19 residues. This sample is part of a study of T cells in women clearing cervical HPV infection. Study-wide context: Cases were women with histologically confirmed HPV16-related CIN3 or worse, including a couple of invasive cancers. Controls were women whose single incident HPV16 infection cleared within 12 months without precancer or cancer. Findings of the study overall: Repertoire richness, not evenness, was significantly elevated in CIN3+ cases versus controls.

The receptor was isolated from a woman between 18 and 69 years old with a cervical HPV16 infection that either progressed to CIN3+ or cleared (not recorded which). This chain uses TRBV19 with TRBJ2-1, with 12 bases lining up with TRBD2. The sequencing input was blood buffy coat. CDR3 protein: CASSTLGGTSGSAYNEQFF. The CDR3 DNA, read in part, is TGTGCCAGTAGTACCCTAGGAGGGACTAGCGGGTCCGCCTACAATGAG.